The entry that follows covers one T cell receptor (beta chain) sequence. The antigen this receptor binds is unknown. No much larger clone is present one base from it, and per-base qualities are unavailable. The sample comes from a study of cytotoxic CD8 clonotypes in ibrutinib-treated CLL (dated by TCRdb to the early 2020s). Concerning the study at large: In this cohort, around 15 patients were treatment-naive and ten to eleven were relapsed/refractory, while some 18 had unmutated IGHV. Cryopreserved peripheral blood mononuclear cells were obtained prior to treatment, at the time of response, and at either disease progression or sustained remission. Partial responses were observed in about 24 patients and complete responses in 2; after a median follow-up of around 68 months, remission was maintained in around 14 patients and progression was observed in about twelve. Every remission and progressive disease sample was obtained while ibrutinib was still being received by the patients. Response samples were obtained after a median of approximately eleven months of treatment, with a range of roughly 6 to 40 months. On average, each sample had roughly 230,000 productive templates and roughly 95,000 productive rearrangements. Longitudinal samples were obtainable from about 30% of the roughly 90 participants in the trial. The research as a whole found: Baseline clonality was found to be higher than that of age-matched healthy donors and was strongly correlated with circulating CD8+ T-cell counts. Sampling times were not matched between patients in sustained remission and patients whose disease was progressing, and lymph node repertoires were not examined. Public clonotypes were found to be uncommon and were observed to contract or remain stable during treatment; the increase in clonality was shown to reflect expansion of private clonotypes at ibrutinib response. Clonality rose at ibrutinib response, remained stable during sustained remission, and dropped back toward baseline at progression.

For CDR1 and CDR2, the germline V gene lists KGHSH and LQKENI. The CDR3 spans 14 residues, from the cysteine through the phenylalanine. Only CDR3 DNA is held: 42 bases, read in frame from base 1. V gives up 0 bases and J gives up 4 bases, and the segment between their germline ends measures 7 bases. On a MiSeq, deep resolution sequencing aimed for a depth between 1 in 1 million and 1 in 200,000 T cells, with each clonotype covered around 9.2x on average. The immunoSEQ hsTCRB Kit was used to generate the TCR beta libraries. The published analysis was carried out like this. Data were analyzed with ImmunoSEQ Data Assistant and ImmunoSEQ Analyzer, with V, D and J genes assigned per IMGT definitions. Clonality, with values ranging from 0 to 1, was calculated as one minus the normalized Shannon entropy of productive rearrangement frequencies. Only overrepresented clonotypes making up at least 0.05% of each patient's repertoire were included in the public clonotype analysis. Thirteen age-matched healthy donor repertoires from immuneACCESS were used as controls for clonality. The source is immuneACCESS, and TCRdb retained only in-frame sequences with V and J called. Part of the clones is not carried over; for the studies checked, unresolved V genes explain less than half of this, and the remainder is unexplained. V and J calls and clone size are given by that table; D and trimming were obtained from the DNA. Recorded for this sample are more than 140,000 clones; roughly 80% of them occurred a single time. The ten largest clones take up less than 30% of the sample.

The time point label of this sample denotes: about a year on ibrutinib. For TCR beta library preparation, roughly 2 micrograms of genomic DNA was extracted from cryopreserved PBMCs. High-throughput TCR beta sequencing was performed on longitudinal blood samples from CLL patients receiving ibrutinib monotherapy. The patients took part in an open-label, single-center phase 2 trial of ibrutinib monotherapy. This TCR came from a human donor with chronic lymphocytic leukemia. This material consisted of PBMCs, taken after 12 months of ibrutinib treatment. The receptor chain draws on TRBV18 and TRBJ2-1; the D gene lacks a confident call. The nucleotide sequence reads TGTGCCAGCTCACCACCGGAGAGGTACAATGAGCAGTTCTTC. It codes for CASSPPERYNEQFF.